What follows are 7 T cell receptor beta chains derived from one specimen sequenced in a study of shared clonotypes between healthy human individuals. Here immunoSEQ multiplex PCR was the method, and the copy in TCRdb shows in-frame clones only, minus some. The sample lists millions of clones; 90% to 95% were seen once. The sample comprised naive CD4+ T cells sorted from blood. The subset: CD45RA+ positively selected. These TCRs come from a man aged 18 to 29 in good health.

The chain joins TRBV11-2 to TRBJ2-1, with TRBD2 identical over 9 bases. The CDR3 spans 16 residues. V trimming: 2 bases; J trimming: 6 bases; junction bases outside the gene matches: 8. Germline assignment: CDR1 SGHAT and CDR2 FQNNGV. The CDR3 loop is CASSLIRGTSRNEQFF. Here the CDR3 DNA reads TGTGCCAGCAGCTTAATTCGTGGGACTAGCCGCAATGAGCAGTTCTTC.

The rearrangement uses TRBV6-1 and TRBJ1-1, with D perhaps TRBD1 (5 bases). Germline V lookup: CDR1 MNHNS, CDR2 SASEGT. The V and J ends lost 2 bases and 5 bases respectively, with 15 bases between them. The CDR3 totals 15 residues. The CDR3 here is CASSERGLGNTEAFF. CDR3 bases: TGTGCCAGCAGTGAAAGGGGATTGGGGAATACTGAAGCTTTCTTT.

The chain links TRBV2 to TRBJ2-2; no reliable D call. The CDR3 sequence is 15 residues long. Trimming left V 2 bases short and J 2 bases short, with 9 bases between. From germline, CDR1 is SNHLY and CDR2 FYNNEI. CDR3 region: CASSEFPLNTGELFF. CDR3 DNA sequence: TGTGCCAGCAGTGAATTCCCGCTAAACACCGGGGAGCTGTTTTTT.

The count of this clone is one. The rearrangement joins TRBV4-1 to TRBJ2-3; tentatively, D is TRBD2 (5 bases). The V end was cut by 0 bases, the J end by 2 bases, with 15 bases between. This CDR3 is 17 amino acids long. Germline V gene data show CDR1 as MGHRA and CDR2 as YSYEKL. CDR3 nucleotides: TGCGCCAGCAGCCAAGAGGGTGGGCTAGCCCCCACAGATACGCAGTATTTT. It specifies CASSQEGGLAPTDTQYF.

The CDR3 nucleotides read TGTGCCAGCTCACTAGGACCAAGTTACGAGCAGTACTTC. This gives the protein CASSLGPSYEQYF. The V gene is TRBV18, the J gene TRBJ2-7; D gene uncertain. The germline V and J ends were trimmed by 4 bases and 4 bases, with 11 bases remaining between them. The CDR3 is 13 amino acids. Germline V gene sequence: CDR1 KGHSH, CDR2 LQKENI.

This chain links TRBV18 with TRBJ2-2; 7 bases align to TRBD2. Germline assignment: CDR1 KGHSH and CDR2 LQKENI. The junction had 10 bases not matched to a gene; V was cut back by 3 bases and J by 6 bases. The CDR3 has 16 amino acids. CDR3 DNA sequence: TGTGCCAGCTCACCGGTCGGGGGAGGGACGTCCGGGGAGCTGTTTTTT. It is translated as CASSPVGGGTSGELFF.

The chain combines TRBV11-3 with TRBJ2-3; possible D gene TRBD2, 5 bases. CDR1 is SGHNT, CDR2 YENEEA, per germline. The CDR3 has 13 amino acids. Between the trimmed V and J ends, which lost 3 bases and 11 bases, there was a span of 15 bases. CDR3: CASSFGLAFQQYF. CDR3 in DNA: TGTGCCAGCAGCTTCGGCTTAGCGTTTCAGCAGTATTTT.